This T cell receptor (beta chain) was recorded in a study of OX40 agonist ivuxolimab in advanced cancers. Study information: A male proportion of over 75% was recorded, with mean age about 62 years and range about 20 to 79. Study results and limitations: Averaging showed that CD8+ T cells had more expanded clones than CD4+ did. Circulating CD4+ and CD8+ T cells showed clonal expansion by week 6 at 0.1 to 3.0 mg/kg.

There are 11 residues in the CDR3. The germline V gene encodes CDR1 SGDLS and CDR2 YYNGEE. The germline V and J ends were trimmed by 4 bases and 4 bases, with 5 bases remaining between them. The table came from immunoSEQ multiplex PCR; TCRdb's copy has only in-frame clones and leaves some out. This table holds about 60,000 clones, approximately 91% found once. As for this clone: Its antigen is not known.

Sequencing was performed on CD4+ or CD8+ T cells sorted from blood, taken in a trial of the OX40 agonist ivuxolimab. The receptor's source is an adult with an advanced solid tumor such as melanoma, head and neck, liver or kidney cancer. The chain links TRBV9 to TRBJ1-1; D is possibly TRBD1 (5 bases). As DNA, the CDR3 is TGTGCCAGCAGCCAGGGCACTGAAGCTTTCTTT. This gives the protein CASSQGTEAFF.